Presented here are 29 T cell receptor beta chains from one specimen sequenced in a study of regulatory T cells in long-lasting Graves disease. CDR3 regions were amplified by Arm-PCR using iRepertoire HTBI primers to build TCR beta libraries. Each CDR3 protein is one row after TCRdb ran MiXCR on the multiplex PCR reads. The table has roughly 430,000 distinct CDR3 sequences, around 20% seen once. Indicated time point: persistent/refractory GD, antithyroid drugs over 5 years with positive TRAb. PBMC-extracted RNA yielded the TCR library. Sequencing used peripheral blood mononuclear cells (PBMCs), obtained when the disease was refractory, from a patient treated with antithyroid drugs. The receptors shown here come from a female donor with Graves disease.

Many counts were recorded for this clonotype. The rearrangement joins TRBV28 to TRBJ2-7; 7 nucleotides align to TRBD2. This CDR3 contains 15 residues. Germline V CDR1 and CDR2: MDHEN, SYDVKM. V lost 2 bases and J lost 4; bases outside the gene matches: 8. The CDR3 protein is CASSLLGGSIYEQYF. The DNA for the CDR3 is TGTGCCAGCAGTTTACTGGGCGGGAGTATTTACGAGCAGTACTTC.

This clonotype was detected a few times. The V call is TRBV6-1, the J call TRBJ1-5; D might be TRBD1 (6 bases). CDR1 MNHNS and CDR2 SASEGT come from the germline V gene. The CDR3 contains 14 residues. Trimming cost V 6 bases and J 3 bases, with 12 bases left between them. CDR3 bases: TGTGCCAGCAGCCAGACAGGAATCAATCAGCCCCAGCATTTT. It yields the protein CASSQTGINQPQHF.

The rearrangement links TRBV15 to TRBJ2-7, with D perhaps TRBD1 or TRBD2 (5 bases each). Between the trimmed V and J ends, which lost 1 base and 2 bases, there was a span of 12 bases. The CDR3 extends over 15 amino acids. Germline loops: CDR1 LNHNV, CDR2 YYDKDF (reference sequence). The CDR3 region is CATSRGTEGTYEQYF. CDR3 DNA sequence: TGTGCCACCAGCAGAGGGACCGAGGGGACCTACGAGCAGTACTTC.

This clonotype was seen at least ten times. This chain joins TRBV6-2 or TRBV6-3 and TRBJ2-5; D gene unclear. Trimming removed 4 bases at V and 5 bases at J, with 8 bases between. CDR1 and CDR2 from the germline V gene are MNHEY and SVGEGT. CDR3 length: 12 residues. The CDR3 loop reads CASSSESETQYF. Written as DNA, the CDR3 is TGTGCCAGCAGTTCGGAGTCGGAGACCCAGTACTTC.

As to this clonotype: Being one base from a much bigger clone, this may be a read error. Because the CDR3 is missing its conserved closing phenylalanine or tryptophan, this is likely a read error. V is TRBV20-1 and J is TRBJ1-1; tentatively, D is TRBD1 (6 bases). Trimming left V 6 bases short and J 0 bases short, with 14 bases between. The germline V gene has CDR1 DFQATT and CDR2 SNEGSKA (reference sequence). The CDR3 totals 14 residues. This chain's CDR3 is CSAPRGHLNTEAFS. The CDR3 region has the DNA TGCAGTGCCCCCAGGGGACACCTGAACACTGAAGCTTTCTCT.

This clonotype was counted many times. The rearrangement uses TRBV13 and TRBJ2-7; TRBD1 might be the D (5 bases). Germline values: CDR1 PRHDT, CDR2 FYEKMQ (reference sequence). Trimming removed 1 base from V and 4 bases from J, with 14 bases in between. The CDR3 loop spans 15 amino acids. For the CDR3, the DNA is TGTGCCAGCAGCTTAGCCCGGACAACCTTTTACGAGCAGTACTTC. Translating gives CASSLARTTFYEQYF.

This clonotype was seen more than once but under ten times. The CDR3 nucleotides are TGCGCCAGCAGCTTGCCGTTCAGAGGACTGAACACTGAAGCTTTCTTT. This translates into CASSLPFRGLNTEAFF. The V gene is TRBV5-1, the J gene TRBJ1-1; D is ambiguous. Germline V gene lookup returns CDR1 SGHRS and CDR2 YFSETQ. CDR3 size: 16 residues. The germline V and J ends were trimmed by 1 base and 0 bases, with 13 bases remaining between them.

This clonotype was recorded at least ten times. The CDR3 reads CASSLERAEAFF. DNA of the CDR3: TGTGCCAGCAGTCTAGAAAGGGCTGAAGCTTTCTTT. This chain connects TRBV6-1 to TRBJ1-1; no clear D gene. CDR1 and CDR2 (germline): MNHNS, SASEGT. The V end was cut by 5 bases, the J end by 6 bases, with 10 bases between. The CDR3 totals 12 residues.

In its sample, this clonotype was seen many times. This rearrangement joins TRBV28 to TRBJ2-3; TRBD2 matches 11 bases. Germline V gene data show CDR1 as MDHEN and CDR2 as SYDVKM. This CDR3 has 17 residues. V was pared by 3 bases and J by 4 bases, with 9 bases of the junction left unmatched. CDR3 DNA sequence: TGTGCCAGCAGTTTCAGACTACTAGCGGGAGTTTCAGATACGCAGTATTTT. The encoded protein is CASSFRLLAGVSDTQYF.

V is TRBV7-9 and J is TRBJ2-7; D is perhaps TRBD1 or TRBD2 (5 bases each). Looked up from germline, CDR1 is SEHNR and CDR2 is FQNEAQ (reference sequence). There are 17 residues in the CDR3. Trimming took 3 bases from V and 5 from J, leaving 23 bases between them. The CDR3 spells CASSFYPPGPKSNEQYF. DNA of the CDR3: TGTGCCAGCAGCTTTTACCCGCCGGGACCCAAGTCCAACGAGCAGTACTTC. The full variable domain, rest sourced from reference TRBV7-9 and TRBJ2-7, is DTGVSQNPRHKITKRGQNVTFRCDPISEHNRLYWYRQTLGQGPEFLTYFQNEAQLEKSRLLSDRFSAERPKGSFSTLEIQRTEQGDSAMYLCASSFYPPGPKSNEQYFGPGTRLTVT.

The chain couples TRBV29-1 to TRBJ1-1, with 7 positions matching TRBD1. CDR1 is SQVTM, CDR2 ANQGSEA, per germline. V gave up 7 bases and J gave up 7 bases; unmatched junction bases: 9. CDR3 length equals 12 residues. In nucleotides, the CDR3 is TGCAGCGCACGACAGGGAGGGAGTGAAGCTTTCTTT. Residues: CSARQGGSEAFF.

The chain has TRBV2 and TRBJ2-3; TRBD1 matches 8 bases. V gave up 3 bases and J gave up 5 bases; unmatched junction bases: 4. This CDR3 has 14 amino acids. Germline assignment: CDR1 SNHLY and CDR2 FYNNEI. In nucleotides, the CDR3 is TGTGCCAGCAGTGACCAGGGGGCTAAAGATACGCAGTATTTT. Its protein is CASSDQGAKDTQYF.

This clonotype was found many times. This chain connects TRBV20-1 to TRBJ1-1; D may be TRBD1 (6 bases). Germline CDR1 is DFQATT and CDR2 is SNEGSKA (reference sequence). V shed 4 bases and J shed 4 bases, with 16 bases lying between them. The length of the CDR3 is 14 residues. CDR3 coding DNA: TGCAGTGCTATGACAGGCCAGGGAGGCACTGAAGCTTTCTTT. Protein product: CSAMTGQGGTEAFF.

V gene TRBV5-4 combines with J gene TRBJ2-7; no clear D. Trimming took 2 bases from V and 2 from J, leaving 14 bases between them. CDR1 is SGHNT and CDR2 is YYREEE in the germline V gene (reference sequence). CDR3 length: 15 residues. CDR3 in amino acids: CASSLNPGVTYEQYF. The CDR3 nucleotides are TGTGCCAGCAGCTTAAATCCTGGCGTGACCTACGAGCAGTACTTC.

This clonotype was seen at least ten times. The chain employs TRBV12-3 or TRBV12-4 and TRBJ1-5; D is uncertain. The V and J ends lost 7 bases and 6 bases respectively, with 13 bases between them. The CDR3 totals 13 residues. The CDR3: CASTDGRVQPQHF. CDR3 nucleotide sequence: TGTGCCAGCACCGACGGACGGGTTCAGCCCCAGCATTTT.

Turning to this clonotype: Without the conserved terminal phenylalanine or tryptophan, this CDR3 likely stems from a read error. The J gene is TRBJ1-3, the V gene TRBV6-5; 7 bases line up with TRBD1. V shed 4 bases and J 0 bases; nucleotides not matched to a gene: 12. The CDR3 has 18 amino acids. CDR1 and CDR2 from the germline V gene are MNHEY and SVGAGI. In nucleotides, the CDR3 is TGTGCCAGCAGTTCCCCCCCGGGACAGCGAAACTCTGGAAACACCATATATTCT. Its translation is CASSSPPGQRNSGNTIYS.

The V call is TRBV12-3 or TRBV12-4, the J call TRBJ2-2; TRBD2 matches at 14 bases. With 2 bases clipped from V and 13 bases from J, the junction kept 12 bases outside the gene matches. The CDR3 has 17 residues. This chain's CDR3 is CASSLWGTSGGYWGLFF. The CDR3 DNA follows: TGTGCCAGCAGTTTATGGGGGACTAGCGGGGGATACTGGGGGCTGTTTTTT.

This clonotype was seen ten or more times. V usage is TRBV28 and J usage is TRBJ2-7; 8 nucleotides agree with TRBD1. The J segment lost 2 bases and the V segment lost 5 bases, leaving 5 bases of the junction unmatched. Germline CDR1 and CDR2: MDHEN and SYDVKM. This CDR3 spans 14 amino acids. CDR3 region: CASSPWTGPYEQYF. CDR3 DNA sequence: TGTGCCAGCAGTCCCTGGACAGGGCCCTACGAGCAGTACTTC.

This clonotype was picked up many times. The V and J genes are TRBV15 and TRBJ2-5; 13 positions agree with TRBD2. This CDR3 is 16 amino acids long. V dropped 2 bases and J dropped 5; count of bases not matched to a gene: 5. CDR1 and CDR2 from the germline V gene are LNHNV and YYDKDF (reference sequence). CDR3 bases: TGTGCCACCAGCAGACGGACTAGCGGGAGCTTCGAGACCCAGTACTTC. Protein: CATSRRTSGSFETQYF. Filled out from reference TRBV15 and TRBJ2-5, the complete variable domain reads DAMVIQNPRYQVTQFGKPVTLSCSQTLNHNVMYWYQQKSSQAPKLLFHYYDKDFNNEADTPDNFQSRRPNTSFCFLDIRSPGLGDTAMYLCATSRRTSGSFETQYFGPGTRLLVL.

This clonotype was detected a few times. The rearrangement uses TRBV27 and TRBJ2-5; 10 bases are a match to TRBD1. Germline V gives CDR1 MNHEY, CDR2 SMNVEV (reference sequence). This CDR3 region has 23 residues. The ends lost 1 base at V and 2 bases at J; junction bases unmatched: 25. CDR3 in amino acids: CASSLCPPKTGGELVDQQETQYF. CDR3 coding DNA: TGTGCCAGCAGTTTATGTCCCCCCAAGACAGGGGGCGAACTAGTTGACCAACAAGAGACCCAGTACTTC.

This clonotype was picked up a small number of times. The rearrangement links TRBV15 to TRBJ1-3, with no clear D. CDR1 and CDR2 (germline): LNHNV, YYDKDF (reference sequence). The CDR3 covers 14 residues. The ends were cut back, 4 bases at V and 0 bases at J, with 7 bases in the middle. The chain's CDR3 is CATSTPGSGNTIYF. CDR3 coding DNA: TGTGCCACCAGCACCCCAGGCTCTGGAAACACCATATATTTT.

This clonotype was counted many times. This chain connects TRBV28 to TRBJ2-7; 7 bases align to TRBD2. This CDR3 region has 14 residues. V lost 8 bases, J lost 1 base, and 8 bases stayed unmatched. Per germline, CDR1 MDHEN and CDR2 SYDVKM. The CDR3: CASQLGGGSYEQYF. In DNA form, the CDR3 reads TGTGCCAGCCAGTTGGGGGGAGGGTCCTACGAGCAGTACTTC.

The chain employs TRBV6-1 and TRBJ2-5, with D possibly being TRBD2 (6 bases). The CDR3 contains 16 residues. The V gene lost 2 bases and the J gene lost 5 bases, with 18 bases spanning the gap. Germline lookup yields CDR1 MNHNS and CDR2 SASEGT. CDR3 region: CASSERAGLAGETQYF. As DNA, the CDR3 is TGTGCCAGCAGTGAACGGGCGGGATTGGCTGGGGAGACCCAGTACTTC.

This clonotype was seen at least ten times. The chain carries TRBV20-1 and TRBJ2-5, with D possibly being TRBD2 (7 bases). Germline V gene lookup returns CDR1 DFQATT and CDR2 SNEGSKA (reference sequence). The CDR3 has 14 residues. The V end was cut by 6 bases, the J end by 4 bases, with 18 bases between. CDR3 DNA sequence: TGCAGTGCCATCCCCGGTCGGGGGGCAGAGACCCAGTACTTC. Amino acids: CSAIPGRGAETQYF.

The chain links TRBV10-3 to TRBJ2-1; 7 nucleotides align to TRBD2. V was pared by 3 bases and J by 5 bases, with 10 bases of the junction left unmatched. The germline CDR1 and CDR2 sequences are ENHRY and SYGVKD. CDR3 size: 16 residues. CDR3 sequence reads: CAISEPLAGRDNEQFF. CDR3 coding DNA: TGTGCCATCAGTGAACCCTTAGCGGGCAGGGACAATGAGCAGTTCTTC.

This clonotype was picked up a small number of times. The chain is built from TRBV27 and TRBJ2-3; a possible D gene is TRBD1 (6 bases). Germline CDR1 and CDR2: MNHEY and SMNVEV (reference sequence). The CDR3 runs 14 residues. The V end was cut by 10 bases, the J end by 3 bases, with 17 bases between. CDR3 coding DNA: TGTGCCATCGCAGACTTAGGGGGAACAGATACGCAGTATTTT. Protein sequence: CAIADLGGTDTQYF.

This chain connects TRBV2 to TRBJ1-4; TRBD1 agrees at 8 bases. Germline V gene lookup returns CDR1 SNHLY and CDR2 FYNNEI. Germline trimming cut 6 bases from V and 7 bases from J; bases unmatched to any gene: 7. This CDR3 has 14 amino acids. The CDR3 reads CASSPTGVTEKLFF. The DNA of the CDR3 is TGTGCCAGCAGCCCGACAGGGGTCACTGAAAAACTGTTTTTT.

This clonotype was seen many times. The chain has TRBV28 and TRBJ2-7; D might be TRBD1 (6 bases). This CDR3 has 12 amino acids. Trimming took 6 bases from V and 6 from J, leaving 12 bases between them. The germline gives CDR1 MDHEN, CDR2 SYDVKM. The DNA of the CDR3 is TGTGCCAGCAGGTCCGGACAGTTCGAGCAGTACTTC. It codes for CASRSGQFEQYF.

The V and J genes are TRBV18 and TRBJ1-6; D is uncertain. Germline loops: CDR1 KGHSH, CDR2 LQKENI. CDR3 length equals 14 residues. Trimming shortened V by 2 bases and J by 8 bases, and 10 bases separated the two germline ends. The CDR3 loop is CASSPKGTDSPLHF. The CDR3 nucleotides read TGTGCCAGCTCACCAAAGGGTACGGATTCACCCCTCCACTTT.